These 15 T cell receptor beta chains came from one sample sequenced in a study of T cell clonality in common variable immunodeficiency. Study-level results: Common variable immunodeficiency TCR beta sequences reportedly had fewer deletions and N-nucleotide insertions.

The method was immunoSEQ multiplex PCR; TCRdb's version includes in-frame clones alone and lacks a portion of them. Altogether some 19,000 clones were found in the sample, and no singletons occur. These receptors lack a known antigen. Source material: peripheral blood mononuclear cells. These receptors were taken from a human donor with common variable immunodeficiency.

This clone has only a few counts. Read data end 3 residues before the CDR3 end; the end is taken from the germline J gene. The chain is built from TRBV5-1 and TRBJ2-5; 10 bases fit TRBD2. Trimming took 3 bases from V and 5 from J; bases not matched to a gene: 7. Germline CDR1 and CDR2: SGHRS and YFSETQ. There are 15 residues in the CDR3. The CDR3 reads CASSWERGGKETQYF. The CDR3 DNA, read in part, is TGCGCCAGCAGCTGGGAGCGGGGGGGCAAGGAGACC.

This clone has a count of ten or more. Coverage ceases 3 residues before the CDR3 finishes, and the germline J gene fills in the end. The chain employs TRBV19 and TRBJ2-3; 7 positions match TRBD1. V lost 6 bases and J lost 5; bases outside the gene matches: 5. The CDR3 contains 13 residues. Per germline, CDR1 LNHDA and CDR2 SQIVND (reference sequence). The covered CDR3 bases are TGTGCCAGTAGCGTAGGGGGCAGAGATACG. Translating gives CASSVGGRDT. The entire CDR3 sequence reads CASSVGGRDTQYF.

Concerning this clone itself: The read is 3 residues too short to cover the CDR3 end, so that end is filled in from the germline J gene. This chain uses TRBV19 with TRBJ2-3; a possible D gene is TRBD2 (5 bases). CDR3 length equals 14 residues. Looked up from germline, CDR1 is LNHDA and CDR2 is SQIVND (reference sequence). The CDR3 bases that were read are TGTGCCAGTAGTATAGACCGACTATTGGGCACG. Translation gives CASSIDRLLGT. The whole CDR3 protein reads CASSIDRLLGTQYF. Filled out from reference TRBV19 and TRBJ2-3, the complete variable domain reads DGGITQSPKYLFRKEGQNVTLSCEQNLNHDAMYWYRQDPGQGLRLIYYSQIVNDFQKGDIAEGYSVSREKKESFPLTVTSAQKNPTAFYLCASSIDRLLGTQYFGPGTRLTVL.

This clone was found a few times. Read data end 3 residues before the CDR3 end; the end is taken from the germline J gene. The J gene is TRBJ1-2, the V gene TRBV7-8; 7 bases match TRBD1. The germline CDR1 and CDR2 sequences are SGHVS and FQNEAQ. The CDR3 has 14 amino acids. After removal of 5 bases from V and 4 bases from J, the junction contained 7 bases not matched to a gene. CDR3 DNA, as far as it was read: TGTGCCAGCAGCGACGGACAGGAACTCTATGGC. As protein: CASSDGQELYG. The whole CDR3 protein is CASSDGQELYGYTF.

This clone was counted only a few times. The sequenced fragment ends 3 residues before the CDR3 boundary, so the rest is inferred from the germline J gene. The rearrangement joins TRBV5-1 to TRBJ2-2, with D perhaps TRBD1 (7 bases). In germline, CDR1 is SGHRS, CDR2 YFSETQ. Trimming cost V 4 bases and J 4 bases, with 17 bases left between them. The CDR3 totals 16 residues. Partial CDR3 DNA: TGCGCCAGCAGCAGGAGGGACAGCTCAGTCACCGGGGAG. This translates into CASSRRDSSVTGE. The whole CDR3 reads CASSRRDSSVTGELFF.

This clone was detected many times. The read halts 3 residues ahead of the CDR3 end, with the missing end drawn from the germline J gene. V gene TRBV19 combines with J gene TRBJ1-5, with D possibly being TRBD1 (6 bases). The V and J ends lost 3 bases and 5 bases respectively, with 11 bases between them. The CDR3 covers 14 residues. Germline lookup yields CDR1 LNHDA and CDR2 SQIVND (reference sequence). The sequenced CDR3 bases are TGTGCCAGTAGTATTCGGGACAATGATCAGCCC. This sequence encodes CASSIRDNDQP. The complete CDR3 reads CASSIRDNDQPQHF.

This clone was recorded a few times. The read ends 3 residues early relative to the CDR3; the germline J gene fills the gap. The J gene is TRBJ2-5, the V gene TRBV7-9; a possible D gene is TRBD1 (6 bases). The CDR3 loop spans 15 amino acids. Germline V CDR1 and CDR2: SEHNR, FQNEAQ (reference sequence). The V end was cut by 2 bases, the J end by 2 bases, with 12 bases between. Incomplete CDR3 DNA: TGTGCCAGCAGCTTACTTGGGACACCACAAGAGACC. Protein: CASSLLGTPQET. The whole CDR3 protein is CASSLLGTPQETQYF. The full variable domain, with the rest looked up from reference TRBV7-9 and TRBJ2-5, is DTGVSQNPRHKITKRGQNVTFRCDPISEHNRLYWYRQTLGQGPEFLTYFQNEAQLEKSRLLSDRFSAERPKGSFSTLEIQRTEQGDSAMYLCASSLLGTPQETQYFGPGTRLLVL.

This clone is labeled medium-sized (0.01 to 0.1%). The read ends 3 residues before the CDR3 terminus; that terminus is restored from the germline J gene. The chain carries TRBV2 and TRBJ1-5; 7 bases map to TRBD1. The CDR3 sequence is 15 residues long. With 1 base clipped from V and 1 base from J, the junction kept 1 base outside the gene matches. Germline CDR1 reads SNHLY; CDR2 reads FYNNEI. CDR3 amino acids: CASSEGQGSNQPQHF. The sequenced CDR3 bases are TGTGCCAGCAGTGAAGGACAGGGCAGCAATCAGCCC.

This clone was detected a few times. Coverage ceases 3 residues before the CDR3 finishes, and the germline J gene fills in the end. This rearrangement joins TRBV7-8 to TRBJ1-1; D might be TRBD1 (5 bases). The CDR3 is 15 residues long. Germline values: CDR1 SGHVS, CDR2 FQNEAQ. The ends were cut back, 1 base at V and 1 base at J, with 10 bases in the middle. The CDR3 DNA, read in part, is TGTGCCAGCAGCTTAGATATCCAGGGGAACACTGAA. Its translation: CASSLDIQGNTE. The CDR3 as a whole reads CASSLDIQGNTEAFF.

This clone was counted many times. The CDR3 end is not reached by the read, which stops 3 residues before it; the germline J gene fills it in. The chain combines TRBV7-3 with TRBJ2-1; TRBD2 matches 12 bases. This CDR3 has 15 residues. Looked up from germline, CDR1 is SGHTA and CDR2 is FQGTGA. V lost 5 bases to trimming and J lost 4 bases; unmatched junction nucleotides: 3. The sequenced part of the CDR3 DNA is TGTGCCAGCAGCCCCACTAGCGGGGGGTACAATGAG. It specifies CASSPTSGGYNE. The CDR3 as a whole reads CASSPTSGGYNEQFF.

In this sample, this clone turned up many times. The read terminates 3 residues ahead of where the CDR3 ends, so the germline J gene completes it. This chain connects TRBV7-2 to TRBJ1-6, with 8 bases matching TRBD1. This CDR3 comprises 15 residues. V lost 6 bases, J lost 10 bases, and 11 bases stayed unmatched. CDR1 SGHTA and CDR2 FQGNSA come from the germline V gene. CDR3 protein: CASSLRQGQGSPLHF. CDR3 DNA, as far as it was read: TGTGCCAGCAGTTTACGACAGGGGCAAGGATCACCC.

Concerning this clone itself: The CDR3 end lies 3 residues beyond the end of the read and is filled in from the germline J gene. V and J are TRBV5-1 and TRBJ2-7; TRBD2 matches at 13 bases. Germline V CDR1 and CDR2: SGHRS, YFSETQ. The CDR3 is 16 residues long. V was pared by 4 bases and J by 3 bases, with 7 bases of the junction left unmatched. The sequenced part of the CDR3 DNA is TGCGCCAGCAGCCCCGGGACTAGCGGGGATGGCTACGAG. Translating it yields CASSPGTSGDGYE. In full, the CDR3 is CASSPGTSGDGYEQYF.

Partial CDR3 DNA: TGTGCCAGCAGCGCTGGGGGGGGGCCCGGC. Amino acid sequence: CASSAGGGPG. The whole CDR3 protein is CASSAGGGPGYTF. The chain joins TRBV13 to TRBJ1-2; TRBD1 might be the D (6 bases). Read data end 3 residues before the CDR3 end; the end is taken from the germline J gene. The CDR3 sequence is 13 residues long. Germline lookup yields CDR1 PRHDT and CDR2 FYEKMQ (reference sequence). The complete variable domain, with remaining parts taken from reference TRBV13 and TRBJ1-2, reads AAGVIQSPRHLIKEKRETATLKCYPIPRHDTVYWYQQGPGQDPQFLISFYEKMQSDKGSIPDRFSAQQFSDYHSELNMSSLELGDSALYFCASSAGGGPGYTFGSGTRLTVV.

This clone came up many times. Read data end 3 residues before the CDR3 end; the end is taken from the germline J gene. This chain links TRBV4-1 with TRBJ2-5; TRBD1 matches at 9 bases. Germline V gene lookup returns CDR1 MGHRA and CDR2 YSYEKL. The V gene end was trimmed by 5 bases and the J gene end by 3 bases; junction bases not matched to a gene: 7. This CDR3 has 15 residues. The CDR3 is CASSGTGRAEETQYF. The CDR3 DNA, read in part, is TGCGCCAGCAGCGGGACAGGGCGGGCCGAAGAGACC.

This clone was found a few times. The read ends 3 residues before the CDR3 terminus; that terminus is restored from the germline J gene. The J gene is TRBJ2-5, the V gene TRBV10-2; D is possibly TRBD2 (6 bases). Germline V CDR1 and CDR2: WSHSY, SAAADI. The V and J ends lost 6 bases and 5 bases respectively, with 16 bases between them. The CDR3 spans 14 residues. CDR3 bases read: TGCGCCAGCAGACCTCTAGCGTTAGGGGAGACC. Residues: CASRPLALGET. The entire CDR3 reads CASRPLALGETQYF.